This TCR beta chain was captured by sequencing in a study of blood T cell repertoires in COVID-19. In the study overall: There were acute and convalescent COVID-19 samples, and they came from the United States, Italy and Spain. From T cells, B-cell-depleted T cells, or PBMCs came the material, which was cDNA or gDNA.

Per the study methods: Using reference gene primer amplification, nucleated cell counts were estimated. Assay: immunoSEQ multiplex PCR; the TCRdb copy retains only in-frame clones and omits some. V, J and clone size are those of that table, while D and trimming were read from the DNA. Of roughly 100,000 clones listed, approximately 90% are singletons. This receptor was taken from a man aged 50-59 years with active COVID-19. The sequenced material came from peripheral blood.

The CDR3 spells CAWSGGQGNFGEQFF. For the CDR3, the DNA is TGTGCCTGGAGTGGCGGACAGGGGAATTTCGGCGAGCAGTTCTTC. The chain recombines TRBV30 with TRBJ2-1; the match to TRBD1 covers 9 bases. Germline CDR1 is GTSNPN and CDR2 is SVGIG (reference sequence). J was trimmed by 10 bases and V by 1 base; bases with no gene match: 11. This CDR3 has 15 residues.